This T cell receptor (beta chain) came from a study of T cell responses to AZD1222 COVID-19 vaccine. TCRdb's copy holds only in-frame clones and misses some; the assay was immunoSEQ multiplex PCR. Here the sample spans about 150,000 clones, less than 90% being singletons. The CDR3 is made up of 16 amino acids. Germline CDR1 reads MNHEY; CDR2 reads SMNVEV (reference sequence). V lost 6 bases and J lost 0, with 16 bases in between. Overall study findings and caveats: Reports indicate that nearly half of spike-specific TCRs are directed at unmutated variant regions.

On this clone itself: What it binds is unknown.

This TCR came from an adult in good health. The input for sequencing was peripheral blood, taken on day 0 of MenACWY control vaccination. The chain links TRBV27 to TRBJ2-3; D gene unclear. CDR3 bases: TGTGCCAGCAGCTGGGTCGGCCAGACTAGCACAGATACGCAGTATTTT. Its translation is CASSWVGQTSTDTQYF.